This T cell receptor (beta chain) was recorded in a study of Graves' ophthalmopathy and Graves' hyperthyroidism. Overall study context: Pretreatment peripheral blood was obtained at initial diagnosis.

The study excluded patients with other autoimmune diseases, uncontrolled infections, pregnancy or lactation. Serum thyroxine and TRAb, along with clinical symptoms, thyroid ultrasound and orbital computed tomography, were what diagnosis relied on. As to this clonotype: Its cognate antigen is unknown.

Amplification of TCR beta CDR3 regions used RNA transcripts. The authors performed first-round RT-PCR with HTBI primers and then a second-round multiplex PCR. Each CDR3 protein gets one entry after TCRdb re-called the multiplex PCR reads with MiXCR. The table shows around 670,000 distinct CDR3 sequences, with 40% occurring only once. Regarding the study as a whole: The model flagged ophthalmopathy progression at 65% to 71% sensitivity and 72.22% specificity.

Germline lookup yields CDR1 SGHAT and CDR2 FQDESV (reference sequence). Trimming cost V 5 bases and J 3 bases; bases outside gene matches: 5. The CDR3 has 14 amino acids. The sequence came from an adult man with Graves' ophthalmopathy. Sequencing used peripheral blood. This sequence joins TRBV11-1 and TRBJ2-5; TRBD1 matches at 8 bases. DNA of the CDR3: TGTGCCAGCAGCCTCTGGACAGGGAAAGAGACCCAGTACTTC. Translation gives CASSLWTGKETQYF.